The 9 T cell receptor beta chains given below trace back to one sample, sequenced in a study of human T cells and chemical hapten exposure (dated by TCRdb to the early 2020s). The method behind the library was RACE. The instrument was a NextSeq 500. TCRdb itself trimmed the public reads at Q25 with fastp, ran MiXCR and retained productive beta chains. Rows are combined by CDR3 protein, so each entry shows the most common genes and DNA. The sample records around 80,000 distinct CDR3 sequences, around 6.7% of which are singletons. 1.3% of the sample comes from the top ten. Explained via the paper, the time point label denotes: patch test 2, 6 weeks after DPC sensitization. Per the publication, the treatment or condition label means: therapeutic diphenylcyclopropenone sensitization with weekly scalp DPC. The sample was whole blood, taken in connection with sensitization to the hapten diphenylcyclopropenone (DPC). The receptors here all came from a woman aged 25 to 39 with alopecia areata. Some clones in this sample may be carry-over from other donors' samples.

On this clonotype: A much larger clone sits a single nucleotide away, making a read error possible. This chain connects TRBV7-2 to TRBJ1-1; tentatively, D is TRBD1 (5 bases). The germline V gene has CDR1 SGHTA and CDR2 FQGNSA. Trimming shortened V by 5 bases and J by 4 bases, and 14 bases separated the two germline ends. The CDR3 totals 14 residues. CDR3 residues: CASSHRQPSTEAFF. Written as DNA, the CDR3 is TGTGCCAGCAGCCACAGACAGCCGAGCACTGAAGCTTTCTTT.

Details on this clonotype: A much larger clone lies a single base off, so this may be a read error. The chain links TRBV6-6 to TRBJ2-3; 7 nucleotides match TRBD1. The CDR3 loop spans 15 amino acids. The germline gives CDR1 MNHNY, CDR2 SVGAGI (reference sequence). CDR3 loop: CASTYSGQPTDTQYF. The CDR3 nucleotides are TGTGCCAGCACTTACTCGGGACAGCCCACAGATACGCAGTATTTT.

The gene calls are TRBV2 and TRBJ2-5, with D perhaps matching TRBD1 (6 bases). Trimming removed 7 bases from V and 3 bases from J, with 6 bases in between. Germline CDR1 is SNHLY and CDR2 is FYNNEI. The CDR3 loop spans 11 amino acids. The CDR3 here is CASKGEETQYF. In nucleotides, the CDR3 is TGTGCCAGCAAGGGGGAAGAGACCCAGTACTTC.

This clonotype was seen more than once but under ten times. The J gene is TRBJ1-2, the V gene TRBV5-1; 10 bases match TRBD1. Trimming cost V 3 bases and J 0 bases; bases outside gene matches: 11. The CDR3 is made up of 18 amino acids. The germline V gene has CDR1 SGHRS and CDR2 YFSETQ. The CDR3 coding sequence is TGCGCCAGCAGCTCGCGACTCCCGGGACAGGGGTCTAACTATGGCTACACCTTC. Its protein is CASSSRLPGQGSNYGYTF.

At least ten counts were recorded for this clonotype. The genes are TRBV6-1 and TRBJ1-2; D may be TRBD1 (6 bases). Germline-derived CDR1 and CDR2 are MNHNS and SASEGT. This CDR3 spans 16 amino acids. Trimming removed 6 bases at V and 0 bases at J, with 17 bases between. For the CDR3, the DNA is TGTGCCAGCAGCAACTACCACGGACAGACTAACTATGGCTACACCTTC. Translation gives CASSNYHGQTNYGYTF.

There are a few counts of this clonotype. This chain links TRBV12-3 or TRBV12-4 with TRBJ2-5; no clear D. Trimming pared 3 bases from V and 2 bases from J, leaving 7 bases between. The CDR3 consists of 13 residues. The CDR3 nucleotides are TGTGCCAGCAGTTTGGTTCCGCAAGAGACCCAGTACTTC. It is translated as CASSLVPQETQYF.

This clonotype came up many times. The chain couples TRBV20-1 to TRBJ2-3; D is ambiguous. The germline V gene encodes CDR1 DFQATT and CDR2 SNEGSKA (reference sequence). Trimming took off 0 bases at V and 0 bases at J, with 7 bases between the two ends. The CDR3 covers 14 residues. The DNA of the CDR3 is TGCAGTGCTAGAGAAGGCAGTAGCACAGATACGCAGTATTTT. It is translated as CSAREGSSTDTQYF.

This clonotype has ten or more counts. V is TRBV12-3 or TRBV12-4 and J is TRBJ2-5, with 7 bases that match TRBD1. After removal of 7 bases from V and 4 bases from J, the junction contained 6 bases not matched to a gene. This CDR3 is 13 amino acids long. In nucleotides, the CDR3 is TGTGCCAGCACCCCAGACAGGGTAGAGACCCAGTACTTC. This gives the protein CASTPDRVETQYF.

This clonotype was counted at least ten times. The chain is built from TRBV7-3 and TRBJ2-1, with D perhaps matching TRBD1 (5 bases). V was trimmed by 0 bases and J by 9 bases, leaving 9 bases between them. From germline, CDR1 is SGHTA and CDR2 FQGTGA. The CDR3 contains 13 residues. The CDR3 reads CASSLTGVGEQFF. Here the CDR3 DNA reads TGTGCCAGCAGCTTAACAGGGGTCGGTGAGCAGTTCTTC.